This TCR beta chain was obtained from a study of T cell responses to AZD1222 COVID-19 vaccine. For this clone: The target antigen is unknown.

Trimming stripped 6 bases from V and 0 bases from J, with 8 bases between. Germline V gene sequence: CDR1 SQVTM, CDR2 ANQGSEA. The CDR3 extends over 12 amino acids. Sequencing was performed with immunoSEQ multiplex PCR; in TCRdb, only in-frame clones are kept and a portion is missing. In the table there are tens of thousands of clones, around 85% of which are singletons. Study results and limitations: Repertoires in all cases were sampled only once the peak T cell response had passed. Clonal diversity may have been underestimated, and the donors were mostly white British, with more females than males. CD4 TCRs covered the whole spike, strongest at regions 160-218 and 743-854. Nearly half of the spike-specific TCRs reportedly recognize variant regions that carry no mutations.

The starting material was peripheral blood, obtained 28 days after the second AZD1222 dose. V is TRBV29-1 and J is TRBJ1-1; D possibly corresponds to TRBD1 (6 bases). This TCR was sampled from an adult who received the AZD1222 COVID-19 vaccine. In DNA, the CDR3 is TGCAGCGTGGGGGCCATGAACACTGAAGCTTTCTTT. Protein: CSVGAMNTEAFF.